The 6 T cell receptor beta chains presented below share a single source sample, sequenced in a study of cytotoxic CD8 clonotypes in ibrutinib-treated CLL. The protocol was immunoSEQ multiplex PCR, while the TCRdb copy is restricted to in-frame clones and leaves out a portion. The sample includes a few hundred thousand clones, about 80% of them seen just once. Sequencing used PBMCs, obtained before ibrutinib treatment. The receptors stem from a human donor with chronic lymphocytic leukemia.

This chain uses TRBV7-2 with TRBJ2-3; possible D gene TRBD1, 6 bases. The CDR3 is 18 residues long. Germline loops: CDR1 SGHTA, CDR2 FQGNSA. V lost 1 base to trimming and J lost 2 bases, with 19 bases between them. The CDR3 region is CASSLGAQFRDNTDTQYF. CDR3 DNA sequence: TGTGCCAGCAGCTTAGGAGCTCAATTCCGGGACAACACAGATACGCAGTATTTT.

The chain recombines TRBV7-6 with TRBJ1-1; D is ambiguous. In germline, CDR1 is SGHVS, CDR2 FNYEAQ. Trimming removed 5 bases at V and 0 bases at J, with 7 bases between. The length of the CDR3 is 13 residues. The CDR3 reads CASSPNMNTEAFF. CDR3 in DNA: TGTGCCAGCAGCCCCAACATGAACACTGAAGCTTTCTTT. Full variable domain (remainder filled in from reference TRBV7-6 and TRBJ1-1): GAGVSQSPRYKVTKRGQDVALRCDPISGHVSLYWYRQALGQGPEFLTYFNYEAQQDKSGLPNDRFSAERPEGSISTLTIQRTEQRDSAMYRCASSPNMNTEAFFGQGTRLTVV.

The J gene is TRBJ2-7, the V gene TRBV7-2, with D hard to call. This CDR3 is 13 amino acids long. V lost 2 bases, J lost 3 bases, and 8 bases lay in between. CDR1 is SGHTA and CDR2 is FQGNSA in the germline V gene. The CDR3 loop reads CASSLKFDYEQYF. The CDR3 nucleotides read TGTGCCAGCAGCTTAAAGTTCGACTACGAGCAGTACTTC. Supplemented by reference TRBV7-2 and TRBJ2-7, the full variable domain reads GAGVSQSPSNKVTEKGKDVELRCDPISGHTALYWYRQSLGQGLEFLIYFQGNSAPDKSGLPSDRFSAERTGGSVSTLTIQRTQQEDSAVYLCASSLKFDYEQYFGPGTRLTVT.

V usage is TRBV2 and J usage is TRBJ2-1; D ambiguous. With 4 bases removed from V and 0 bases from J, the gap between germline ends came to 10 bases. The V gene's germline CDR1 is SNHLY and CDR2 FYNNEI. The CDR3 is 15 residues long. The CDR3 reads CASSVRRSSYNEQFF. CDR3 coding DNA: TGTGCCAGCAGTGTTCGACGGAGCTCCTACAATGAGCAGTTCTTC.

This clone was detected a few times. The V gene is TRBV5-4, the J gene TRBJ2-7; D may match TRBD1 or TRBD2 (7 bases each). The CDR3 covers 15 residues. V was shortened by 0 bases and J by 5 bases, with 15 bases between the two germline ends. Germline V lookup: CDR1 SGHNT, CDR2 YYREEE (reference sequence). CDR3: CASSLGQGGYNEQYF. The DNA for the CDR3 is TGTGCCAGCAGCTTGGGACAGGGAGGGTATAACGAGCAGTACTTC.

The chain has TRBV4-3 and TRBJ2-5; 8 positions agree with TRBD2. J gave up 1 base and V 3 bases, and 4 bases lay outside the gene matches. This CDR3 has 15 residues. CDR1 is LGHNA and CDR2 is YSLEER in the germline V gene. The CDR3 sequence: CASSQTLAAQETQYF. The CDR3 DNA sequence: TGCGCCAGCAGCCAGACACTAGCGGCCCAAGAGACCCAGTACTTC.